The sequence of this TCR beta chain was determined in a study of T cell repertoires in cytomegalovirus infection. Across the study: Recently identified HLA-C-restricted and well-studied HLA-B-restricted CMV epitopes were used. Indicated by public TCR beta signatures were CMV infection and matching HLA type.

CDR1 and CDR2 from the germline V gene are LGHNA and YSLEER. The CDR3 loop spans 16 amino acids. V was pared by 0 bases and J by 5 bases, with 16 bases between. Study-wide results and caveats: Cumulative frequency (of public TCR beta family members) identified carriers of CMV plus the relevant HLA. CMV-specific TCR beta clonotypes restricted by HLA-C dominated the ex vivo response.

Concerning this clonotype itself: What it binds is unknown.

TCRdb redid the calling of the reads with MiXCR, one entry per CDR3 protein. The data hold around 300,000 distinct CDR3 sequences, with roughly 25% observed a single time. The chain carries TRBV4-3 and TRBJ1-2; TRBD1 might be the D (5 bases). This TCR was recovered from a human donor in good health (CMV status not recorded). Some clones in this sample may be carry-over from other donors' samples. The specimen comprised cultured PBMCs, sampled from culture after CMV antigen stimulation. Written as DNA, the CDR3 is TGCGCCAGCAGCCAAGATGCGTACGGACATAGGTATGGCTACACCTTC. It encodes CASSQDAYGHRYGYTF.